This TCR beta chain was captured by sequencing in a study of control samples from healthy donors and cancer patients. Sequencing used immunoSEQ multiplex PCR; TCRdb keeps in-frame clones, though not all of them. The sample includes roughly 40,000 clones, approximately 90% seen only once; the top ten take about 3.5%. V was pared by 4 bases and J by 3 bases, with 4 bases between. The CDR3 consists of 11 residues. Per germline, CDR1 SNHLY and CDR2 FYNNEI. Sequencing was done on a sample of blood. This receptor was obtained from a woman aged 50 to 60 in good health. The chain uses TRBV2 and TRBJ2-7; D not certain. CDR3 residues: CASSASYEQYF. DNA for the CDR3: TGTGCCAGCAGTGCCAGCTACGAGCAGTACTTC.